This note documents a single T cell receptor beta chain sequence. Its target is unknown. Researchers amplified the TCR beta CDR3 regions from RNA transcripts. Researchers ran a first-round RT-PCR on the TCR CDR3 using the HTBI primer set. TCRdb redid the calling of the multiplex PCR reads with MiXCR, one entry per CDR3 protein. The data contain 500,000 to 600,000 distinct CDR3 sequences, 40% to 55% of them singletons. The data are from a study of T cells in Graves' hyperthyroidism and ophthalmopathy. Broader study findings: Blood also carried most thyroid clonotypes expanded above 0.001. The model identified upcoming ophthalmopathy a median 6.5 months ahead of onset.

Looked up from germline, CDR1 is SNHLY and CDR2 is FYNNEI. The CDR3 is 16 residues long. J gave up 7 bases and V 7 bases, and 15 bases lay outside the gene matches. The TCR comes from an adult woman with Graves' disease, either hyperthyroidism or ophthalmopathy (not recorded which). The sample taken for sequencing was peripheral blood or thyroid tissue (not recorded which). The chain carries TRBV2 and TRBJ2-2, with TRBD1 matching 7 bases. The CDR3 DNA sequence: TGTGCCAGCACGCTCCGAGGGACAGCAAGTGGCGGGGAGCTGTTTTTT. Its translation: CASTLRGTASGGELFF.